This is a list of T cell receptor beta chains from one sample in a study of T cells of healthy individuals. Each CDR3 protein gets one entry after TCRdb re-called the 5' RACE reads with MiXCR. The sample has fewer than 75,000 distinct CDR3 sequences, roughly 16% seen once; the top ten hold about 4.7%. Source of these receptors: a human donor in good health. The CDR3 runs from the conserved cysteine through the conserved F or W. A D gene is named only where the DNA matches it firmly. Expanded clones are given a class, and other clones once, few, many or no size at all.

abundance: many; j_gene: TRBJ2-7; len: 14; d_gene: TRBD2; v_gene: TRBV3-1; CDR3aa: CASSQDARGGEQYF; CDR3nt: TGTGCCAGCAGCCAAGATGCCCGCGGGGGCGAGCAGTACTTC
abundance: few; j_gene: TRBJ2-7; len: 14; d_gene: NA; v_gene: TRBV3-1; CDR3aa: CASSQDYGGYEQYF; CDR3nt: TGTGCCAGCAGCCAAGACTACGGAGGCTACGAGCAGTACTTC
abundance: few; j_gene: TRBJ1-5; len: 15; d_gene: NA; v_gene: TRBV3-1; CDR3aa: CASSQDGVRAWPQHF; CDR3nt: TGTGCCAGCAGCCAAGATGGAGTGAGAGCATGGCCCCAGCATTTT
abundance: many; j_gene: TRBJ2-4; len: 15; d_gene: TRBD1; v_gene: TRBV28; CDR3aa: CASSGSDREWNIQYF; CDR3nt: TGTGCCAGCAGTGGTAGTGACAGGGAGTGGAACATTCAGTACTTC
abundance: NA; j_gene: TRBJ2-7; len: 16; d_gene: TRBD2; v_gene: TRBV23-1; CDR3aa: CASSQFPSGRAHEQYF; CDR3nt: TGCGCCAGCAGTCAATTCCCTAGCGGGAGGGCCCACGAGCAGTACTTC
abundance: many; j_gene: TRBJ1-2; len: 16; d_gene: NA; v_gene: TRBV10-3; CDR3aa: CAISELGDTSNYGYTF; CDR3nt: TGTGCCATCAGCGAACTGGGGGACACCTCTAACTATGGCTACACCTTC
abundance: NA; j_gene: TRBJ1-6; len: 15; d_gene: NA; v_gene: TRBV7-9; CDR3aa: CASSSQGRSNSPLHF; CDR3nt: TGTGCCAGTAGTTCCCAGGGGCGATCTAATTCACCCCTCCACTTT
abundance: many; j_gene: TRBJ2-3; len: 14; d_gene: NA; v_gene: TRBV6-6; CDR3aa: CASSNVRGTDTQYF; CDR3nt: TGTGCCAGCAGCAACGTCAGGGGCACAGATACGCAGTATTTT
abundance: NA; j_gene: TRBJ2-7; len: 14; d_gene: NA; v_gene: TRBV7-2; CDR3aa: CASSPYSTEDEQYF; CDR3nt: TGTGCCAGCAGCCCCTATTCCACCGAAGACGAGCAGTACTTC
abundance: NA; j_gene: TRBJ2-5; len: 14; d_gene: NA; v_gene: TRBV5-1; CDR3aa: CASSAGSGGETQYF; CDR3nt: TGCGCCAGCAGCGCGGGATCTGGCGGAGAGACCCAGTACTTC
abundance: few; j_gene: TRBJ2-1; len: 16; d_gene: TRBD2; v_gene: TRBV5-4; CDR3aa: CASSRIGREDYNEQFF; CDR3nt: TGTGCCAGCAGCCGAATAGGGCGGGAGGACTACAATGAGCAGTTCTTC
abundance: many; j_gene: TRBJ2-5; len: 12; d_gene: TRBD2; v_gene: TRBV29-1; CDR3aa: CSVVWGGETQYF; CDR3nt: TGCAGCGTTGTTTGGGGGGGGGAGACCCAGTACTTC
abundance: many; j_gene: TRBJ2-3; len: 15; d_gene: NA; v_gene: TRBV20-1; CDR3aa: CSVIASGLSTDTQYF; CDR3nt: TGCAGTGTTATCGCCTCGGGGTTAAGCACAGATACGCAGTATTTT
abundance: few; j_gene: TRBJ1-1; len: 13; d_gene: TRBD1; v_gene: TRBV5-1; CDR3aa: CASTTGGNTEAFF; CDR3nt: TGCGCCAGCACTACAGGGGGTAACACTGAAGCTTTCTTT
abundance: many; j_gene: TRBJ2-3; len: 14; d_gene: NA; v_gene: TRBV6-5; CDR3aa: CASSRVLSTDTQYF; CDR3nt: TGTGCCAGCAGTAGGGTCCTAAGCACAGATACGCAGTATTTT
abundance: many; j_gene: TRBJ1-5; len: 15; d_gene: NA; v_gene: TRBV2; CDR3aa: CASSRLQGPNQPQHF; CDR3nt: TGTGCCAGCAGTCGTCTACAGGGACCCAATCAGCCCCAGCATTTT
abundance: many; j_gene: TRBJ1-1; len: 15; d_gene: NA; v_gene: TRBV7-3; CDR3aa: CASSRGVGATPEAFF; CDR3nt: TGTGCCAGCAGCCGCGGGGTTGGCGCAACCCCTGAAGCTTTCTTT